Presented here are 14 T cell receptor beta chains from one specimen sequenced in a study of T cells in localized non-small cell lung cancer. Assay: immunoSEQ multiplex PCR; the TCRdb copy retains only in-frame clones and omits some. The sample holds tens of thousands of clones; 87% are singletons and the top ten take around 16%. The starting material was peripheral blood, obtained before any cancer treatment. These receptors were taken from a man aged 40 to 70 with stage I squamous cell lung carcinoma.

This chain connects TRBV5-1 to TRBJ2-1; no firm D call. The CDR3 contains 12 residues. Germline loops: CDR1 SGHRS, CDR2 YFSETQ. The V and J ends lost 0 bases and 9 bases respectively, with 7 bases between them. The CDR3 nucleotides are TGCGCCAGCAGCTTGGAAGGGCCTGAGCAGTTCTTC. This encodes CASSLEGPEQFF.

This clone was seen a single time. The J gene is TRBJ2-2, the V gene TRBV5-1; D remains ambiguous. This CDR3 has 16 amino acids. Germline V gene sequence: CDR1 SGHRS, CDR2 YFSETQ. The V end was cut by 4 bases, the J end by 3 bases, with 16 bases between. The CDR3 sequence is CASSGGKGSDTGELFF. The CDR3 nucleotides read TGCGCCAGCAGCGGTGGCAAGGGATCGGACACCGGGGAGCTGTTTTTT. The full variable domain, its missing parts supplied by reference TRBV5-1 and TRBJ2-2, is KAGVTQTPRYLIKTRGQQVTLSCSPISGHRSVSWYQQTPGQGLQFLFEYFSETQRNKGNFPGRFSGRQFSNSRSEMNVSTLELGDSALYLCASSGGKGSDTGELFFGEGSRLTVL.

CDR3 in amino acids: CASSFGQPRVTQYF. CDR3 coding DNA: TGCGCCAGCAGCTTTGGACAACCCAGGGTCACCCAGTACTTC. The chain joins TRBV5-1 to TRBJ2-5; tentatively, D is TRBD1 (5 bases). CDR1 SGHRS and CDR2 YFSETQ come from the germline V gene. CDR3 size: 14 residues. Between the trimmed V and J ends, which lost 2 bases and 8 bases, there was a span of 16 bases.

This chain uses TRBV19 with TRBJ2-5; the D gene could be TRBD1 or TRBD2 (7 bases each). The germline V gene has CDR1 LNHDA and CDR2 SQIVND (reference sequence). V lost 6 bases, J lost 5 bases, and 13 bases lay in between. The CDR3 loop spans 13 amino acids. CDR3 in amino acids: CASRPRGGETQYF. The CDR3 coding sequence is TGTGCCAGTAGGCCCAGGGGGGGGGAGACCCAGTACTTC.

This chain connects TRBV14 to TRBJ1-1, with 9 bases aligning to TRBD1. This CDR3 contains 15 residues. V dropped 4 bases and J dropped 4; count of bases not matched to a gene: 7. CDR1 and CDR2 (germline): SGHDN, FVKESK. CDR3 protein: CASSLLDRGGTEAFF. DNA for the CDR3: TGTGCCAGCAGCCTACTTGACAGGGGGGGCACTGAAGCTTTCTTT.

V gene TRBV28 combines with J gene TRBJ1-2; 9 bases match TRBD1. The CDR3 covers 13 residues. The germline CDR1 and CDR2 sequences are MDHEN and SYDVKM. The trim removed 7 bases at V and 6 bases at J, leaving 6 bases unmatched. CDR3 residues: CASTARTGDGYTF. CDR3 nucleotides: TGTGCCAGCACCGCACGGACAGGGGATGGCTACACCTTC.

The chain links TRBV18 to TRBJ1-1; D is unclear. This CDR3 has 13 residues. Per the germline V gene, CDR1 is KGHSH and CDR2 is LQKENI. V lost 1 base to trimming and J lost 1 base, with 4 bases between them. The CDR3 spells CASSPQGNTEAFF. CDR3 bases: TGTGCCAGCTCACCACAGGGGAACACTGAAGCTTTCTTT.

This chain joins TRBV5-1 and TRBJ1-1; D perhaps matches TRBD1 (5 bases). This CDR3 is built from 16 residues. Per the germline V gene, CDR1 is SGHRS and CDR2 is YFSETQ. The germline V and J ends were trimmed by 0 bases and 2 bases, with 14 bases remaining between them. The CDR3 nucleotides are TGCGCCAGCAGCTTGGAATACGCAGGGATAAACACTGAAGCTTTCTTT. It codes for CASSLEYAGINTEAFF.

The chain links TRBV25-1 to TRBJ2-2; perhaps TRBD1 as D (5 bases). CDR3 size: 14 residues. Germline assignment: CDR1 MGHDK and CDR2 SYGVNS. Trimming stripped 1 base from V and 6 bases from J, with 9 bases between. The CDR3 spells CASSESQQAGELFF. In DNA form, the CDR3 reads TGTGCCAGCAGTGAATCACAACAGGCCGGGGAGCTGTTTTTT.

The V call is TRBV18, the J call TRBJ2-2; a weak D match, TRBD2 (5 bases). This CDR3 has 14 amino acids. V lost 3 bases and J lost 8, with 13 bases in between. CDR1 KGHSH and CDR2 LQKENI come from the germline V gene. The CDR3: CASSPGDGGGELFF. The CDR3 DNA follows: TGTGCCAGCTCACCCGGCGATGGAGGAGGGGAGCTGTTTTTT.

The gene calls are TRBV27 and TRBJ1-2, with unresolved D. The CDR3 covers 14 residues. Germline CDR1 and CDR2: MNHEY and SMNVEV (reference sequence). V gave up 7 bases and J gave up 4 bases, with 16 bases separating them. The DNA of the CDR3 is TGTGCCAGCAAACCCCTGGGCCGTAGCTATGGCTACACCTTC. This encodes CASKPLGRSYGYTF.

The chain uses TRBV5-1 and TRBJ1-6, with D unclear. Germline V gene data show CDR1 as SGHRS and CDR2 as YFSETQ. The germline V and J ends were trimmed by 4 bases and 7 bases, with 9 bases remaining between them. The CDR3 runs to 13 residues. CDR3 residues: CASSLEGNSPLHF. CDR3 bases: TGCGCCAGCAGCCTCGAAGGAAATTCACCCCTCCACTTT.

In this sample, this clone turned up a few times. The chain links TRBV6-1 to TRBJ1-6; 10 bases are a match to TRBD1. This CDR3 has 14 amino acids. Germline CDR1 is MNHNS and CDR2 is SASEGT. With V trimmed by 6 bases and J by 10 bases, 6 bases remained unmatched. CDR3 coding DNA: TGTGCCAGCAGCTGGGACAGGGGAGGATCACCCCTCCACTTT. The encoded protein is CASSWDRGGSPLHF.

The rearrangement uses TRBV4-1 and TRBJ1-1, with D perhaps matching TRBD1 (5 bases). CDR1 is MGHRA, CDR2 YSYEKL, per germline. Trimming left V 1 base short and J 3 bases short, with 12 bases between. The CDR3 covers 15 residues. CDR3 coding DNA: TGCGCCAGCAGCCAAGGGGCGGGGGGGGACACTGAAGCTTTCTTT. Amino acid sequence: CASSQGAGGDTEAFF.